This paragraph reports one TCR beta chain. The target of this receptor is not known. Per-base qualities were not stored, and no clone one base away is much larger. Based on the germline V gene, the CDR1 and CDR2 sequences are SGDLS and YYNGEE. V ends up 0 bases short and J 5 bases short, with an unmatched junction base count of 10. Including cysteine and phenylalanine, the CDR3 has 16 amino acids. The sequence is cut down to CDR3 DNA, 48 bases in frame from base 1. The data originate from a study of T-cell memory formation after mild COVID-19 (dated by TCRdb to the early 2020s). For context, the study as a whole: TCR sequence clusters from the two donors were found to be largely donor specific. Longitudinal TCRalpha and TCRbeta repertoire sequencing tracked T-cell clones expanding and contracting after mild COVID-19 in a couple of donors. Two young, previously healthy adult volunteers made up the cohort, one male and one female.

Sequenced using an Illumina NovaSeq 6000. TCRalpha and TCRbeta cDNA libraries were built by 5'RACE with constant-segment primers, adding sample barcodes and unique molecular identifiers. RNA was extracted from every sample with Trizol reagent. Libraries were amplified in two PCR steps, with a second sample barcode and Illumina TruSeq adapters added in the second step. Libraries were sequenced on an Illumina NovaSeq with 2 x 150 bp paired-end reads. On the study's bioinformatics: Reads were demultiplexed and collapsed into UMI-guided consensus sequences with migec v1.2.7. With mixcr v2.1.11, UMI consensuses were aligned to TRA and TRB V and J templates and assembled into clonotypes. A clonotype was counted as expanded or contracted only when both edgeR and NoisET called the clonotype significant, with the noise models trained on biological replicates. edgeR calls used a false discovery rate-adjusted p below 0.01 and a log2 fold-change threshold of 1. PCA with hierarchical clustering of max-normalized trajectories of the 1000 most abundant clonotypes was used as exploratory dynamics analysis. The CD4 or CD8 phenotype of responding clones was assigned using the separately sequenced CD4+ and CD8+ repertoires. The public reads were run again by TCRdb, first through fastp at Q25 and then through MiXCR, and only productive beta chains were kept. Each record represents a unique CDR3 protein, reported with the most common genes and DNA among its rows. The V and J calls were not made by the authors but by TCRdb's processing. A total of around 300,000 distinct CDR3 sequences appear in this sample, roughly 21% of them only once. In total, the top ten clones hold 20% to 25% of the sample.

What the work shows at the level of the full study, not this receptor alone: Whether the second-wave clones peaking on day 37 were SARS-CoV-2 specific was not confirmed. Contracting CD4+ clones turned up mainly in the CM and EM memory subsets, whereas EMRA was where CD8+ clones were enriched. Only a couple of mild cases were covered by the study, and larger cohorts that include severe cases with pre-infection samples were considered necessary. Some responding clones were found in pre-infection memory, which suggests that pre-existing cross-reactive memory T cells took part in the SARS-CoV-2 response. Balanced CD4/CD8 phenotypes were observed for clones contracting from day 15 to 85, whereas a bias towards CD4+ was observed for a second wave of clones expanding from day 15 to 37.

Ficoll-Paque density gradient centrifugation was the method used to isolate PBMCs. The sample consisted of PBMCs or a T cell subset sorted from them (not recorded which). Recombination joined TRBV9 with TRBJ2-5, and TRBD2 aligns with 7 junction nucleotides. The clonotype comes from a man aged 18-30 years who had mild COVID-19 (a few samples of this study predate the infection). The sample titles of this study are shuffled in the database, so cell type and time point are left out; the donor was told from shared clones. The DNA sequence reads TGTGCCAGCAGCGTAGGAAGTGGGCCCGGGGGGGAGACCCAGTACTTC. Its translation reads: CASSVGSGPGGETQYF.